These T cell receptor beta chains were read from a single sample in a study of vaccination effects on CD4 cells after COVID-19. The data were produced by immunoSEQ multiplex PCR, yet TCRdb's version contains in-frame clones alone and is incomplete. The profile covers about 46,000 clones, with around 70% appearing a single time and approximately 9% taken by the ten largest. These receptors' antigens are unknown. The sample in question was CD4+ T cells from PBMCs cultured without peptide, obtained before COVID-19 vaccination. The receptors were gathered from a human donor who had a prior SARS-CoV-2 infection. Each CDR3 is given without its conserved first and last residue. A D gene is named only where the DNA matches it firmly.

>TRBV19|.|12|TRBJ1-4
ASSIEGRDEKLF
>TRBV9|TRBD2|13|TRBJ2-1
ASSASGVSYNEQF
>TRBV5-1|TRBD1|13|TRBJ1-2
ASSLDTGGSYGYT
>TRBV9|.|13|TRBJ1-5
ASSRSARSNQPQH
>TRBV7-3|.|11|TRBJ1-5
ASSPFPGQPQH
>TRBV19|TRBD1|13|TRBJ2-5
ASNPTGGRWETQY
>TRBV9|.|15|TRBJ2-3
ASSVLGGVGYTDTQY
>TRBV15|.|14|TRBJ2-1
ATSRDQISTYNEQF
>TRBV4-1|.|13|TRBJ1-1
ASSQVGRGNTEAF
>TRBV21-1|.|16|TRBJ2-4
ASSITRGTGTWENIQY
>TRBV9|TRBD2|13|TRBJ2-3
ASSVLAGVRNTQY
>TRBV2|TRBD1|12|TRBJ2-7
ASRRAGGEGEQY
>TRBV5-1|.|12|TRBJ2-2
ASSGDPNTGELF
>TRBV2|.|14|TRBJ2-5
ASLIPGTSGGETQY
>TRBV11-2|TRBD2|15|TRBJ2-5
ASSQVASGAPPGAQY
>TRBV7-9|.|14|TRBJ1-4
ASSPDRGRDNEKLF
>TRBV7-2|.|13|TRBJ2-5
ASSRGVGGTETQY
>TRBV10-3|.|11|TRBJ1-1
AIRRLGDTEAF
>TRBV9|.|11|TRBJ1-2
ASSVVSGYGYT
>TRBV4-3|.|11|TRBJ1-6
ASSQQLYSPLH
>TRBV27|.|11|TRBJ2-5
ASSLSLGETQY
>TRBV9|.|11|TRBJ2-3
ASSADGTDTQY
>TRBV5-4|TRBD1|12|TRBJ2-1
ASSLQGRGDEQF
>TRBV19|.|13|TRBJ2-5
ASRALGRRGETQY
>TRBV5-4|.|12|TRBJ2-5
ASSLAGTQGTQY
>TRBV15|.|14|TRBJ2-1
ATSRDSTSSYNEQF
>TRBV25-1|.|14|TRBJ2-2
ASSDWALPGAGELF
>TRBV5-1|.|12|TRBJ2-5
ASSLEGFQETQY
>TRBV5-1|.|12|TRBJ2-5
ASSDGPPQETQY